This T cell receptor (beta chain) was sequenced during a study of low-dose radiotherapy and immunotherapy resistance in tumors. With 4 bases removed from V and 5 bases from J, the gap between germline ends came to 15 bases. The CDR3 spans 14 residues. Per the germline V gene, CDR1 is SGHRS and CDR2 is YFSETQ. TRAV- and TRBV-specific primers, spanning alpha and beta chains, primed first-strand cDNA. A roughly 20-cycle PCR with a constant-region primer and V-primer adapter amplified TCRs. TCRdb fed the reads into MiXCR, producing one record per CDR3 protein. The sample records approximately 91,000 distinct CDR3 sequences, around a fifth being singletons. Regarding time point: after trial treatment. The treatment is: LDRT plus nivolumab, ipilimumab, low-dose cyclophosphamide and aspirin (RACIN trial). Low-dose radiotherapy, low-dose cyclophosphamide, aspirin, ipilimumab and nivolumab were all given to the donors.

The specimen was PBMCs, collected after low-dose radiotherapy plus immunotherapy. The origin of this receptor is a female donor with ovarian cancer. This chain links TRBV5-1 with TRBJ2-5; D may be TRBD1 or TRBD2 (6 bases each). CDR3 amino acids: CASSVGGTKETQYF. The CDR3 nucleotides read TGCGCCAGCAGCGTCGGCGGGACAAAGGAGACCCAGTACTTC.